The rows below give T cell receptor beta chains drawn from one sample of a study of blood T cell repertoires in COVID-19. Method: immunoSEQ multiplex PCR; TCRdb's copy keeps in-frame clones and lacks some. The sample records hundreds of thousands of clones, approximately 88% being singletons. The specimen sequenced was peripheral blood. The receptors were gathered from a woman aged 45 to 65 with COVID-19, enrolled during active disease. The CDR3 runs from the conserved cysteine through the conserved F or W. D genes are given only for firm matches. Expanded clones get a size class; other rows say once, few or many, or leave the size out.

J: TRBJ2-3; D: TRBD2; size: -; V: TRBV5-4; CDR3: CASSLRRGGRGTDTQYF; DNA: TGTGCCAGCAGCTTGAGGCGGGGGGGTCGGGGCACAGATACGCAGTATTTT
J: TRBJ1-5; D: TRBD1; size: -; V: TRBV19; CDR3: CASSTGQGRQPQHF; DNA: TGTGCCAGTAGTACGGGACAGGGTAGGCAGCCCCAGCATTTT
J: TRBJ1-5; D: -; size: -; V: TRBV6-1; CDR3: CASSEAGGAQPQHF; DNA: TGTGCCAGCAGTGAAGCGGGAGGAGCCCAGCCCCAGCATTTT
J: TRBJ1-3; D: TRBD1; size: -; V: TRBV14; CDR3: CASSQENIIGRGHTIYF; DNA: TGTGCCAGCAGCCAAGAGAATATTATAGGCAGGGGGCACACCATATATTTT
J: TRBJ1-2; D: -; size: -; V: TRBV5-4; CDR3: CASSTPWGGNYGYTF; DNA: TGTGCCAGCAGCACTCCCTGGGGAGGGAACTATGGCTACACCTTC
J: TRBJ2-5; D: -; size: -; V: TRBV11-3; CDR3: CASSLDGRETQYF; DNA: TGTGCCAGCAGCTTAGATGGGAGAGAGACCCAGTACTTC
J: TRBJ1-2; D: TRBD1; size: -; V: TRBV4-2; CDR3: CASSQDREDGYTF; DNA: TGTGCCAGCAGCCAGGACAGGGAGGATGGCTACACCTTC
J: TRBJ1-1; D: -; size: -; V: TRBV4-1; CDR3: CASSHPQVGETEAFF; DNA: TGCGCCAGCAGCCACCCACAGGTTGGGGAAACTGAAGCTTTCTTT
J: TRBJ1-2; D: -; size: few; V: TRBV3-1/TRBV3-2; CDR3: CASSPYGVGDGYTF; DNA: TGTGCCAGCAGCCCCTACGGGGTTGGGGATGGCTACACCTTC
J: TRBJ2-5; D: -; size: -; V: TRBV12-3/TRBV12-4; CDR3: CASSEDRKETQYF; DNA: TGTGCCAGCAGTGAGGACAGAAAAGAGACCCAGTACTTC
J: TRBJ1-1; D: TRBD1; size: -; V: TRBV5-1; CDR3: CASSLDRGVSEAFF; DNA: TGCGCCAGCAGCTTGGACAGGGGAGTATCTGAAGCTTTCTTT
J: TRBJ2-1; D: TRBD1; size: -; V: TRBV2; CDR3: CASSEQGVNEQFF; DNA: TGTGCCAGCAGTGAGCAGGGGGTCAATGAGCAGTTCTTC
J: TRBJ1-2; D: TRBD1; size: -; V: TRBV13; CDR3: CASSLYGTGALNVYGYTF; DNA: TGTGCCAGCAGCTTATACGGGACAGGGGCGTTAAACGTCTATGGCTACACCTTC
J: TRBJ1-1; D: -; size: once; V: TRBV18; CDR3: CASSPSTEYTEAFF; DNA: TGTGCCAGCTCCCCCTCCACAGAGTACACTGAAGCTTTCTTT
J: TRBJ1-1; D: TRBD1; size: -; V: TRBV11-2; CDR3: CASSLRGPGTEAFF; DNA: TGTGCCAGCAGCTTAAGGGGGCCCGGGACTGAAGCTTTCTTT
J: TRBJ1-3; D: -; size: few; V: TRBV4-2; CDR3: CASSQDRGDLSGNTIYF; DNA: TGTGCCAGCAGCCAAGATCGGGGGGACCTCTCTGGAAACACCATATATTTT
J: TRBJ2-1; D: TRBD1; size: -; V: TRBV6-2/TRBV6-3; CDR3: CASSLQGATYNEQFF; DNA: TGTGCCAGCAGTCTACAGGGGGCCACCTACAATGAGCAGTTCTTC
J: TRBJ1-4; D: TRBD1; size: -; V: TRBV2; CDR3: CASGGTAHNEKLFF; DNA: TGTGCCAGCGGAGGGACAGCTCATAATGAAAAACTGTTTTTT
J: TRBJ1-2; D: -; size: -; V: TRBV5-6; CDR3: CASSPIGREGDYGYTF; DNA: TGTGCCAGCAGCCCCATCGGGAGGGAGGGAGACTATGGCTACACCTTC
J: TRBJ2-1; D: TRBD1; size: -; V: TRBV14; CDR3: CASSHGTGGYNEQFF; DNA: TGTGCCAGCAGCCATGGGACAGGGGGTTACAATGAGCAGTTCTTC
J: TRBJ1-5; D: -; size: once; V: TRBV27; CDR3: CASSLSWGLNQPQHF; DNA: TGTGCCAGCAGTTTGTCGTGGGGACTCAATCAGCCCCAGCATTTT
J: TRBJ2-7; D: -; size: -; V: TRBV13; CDR3: CASSLGRGGTYEQYF; DNA: TGTGCCAGCAGCTTAGGCCGAGGCGGCACCTACGAGCAGTACTTC
J: TRBJ2-7; D: -; size: -; V: TRBV11-2; CDR3: CASSHRSYEQYF; DNA: TGTGCCAGCAGCCACAGGTCCTACGAGCAGTACTTC
J: TRBJ1-3; D: -; size: -; V: TRBV28; CDR3: CASSSPNLQHSGNTIYF; DNA: TGTGCCAGCAGTTCGCCCAACCTACAGCACTCTGGAAACACCATATATTTT
J: TRBJ1-1; D: -; size: once; V: TRBV29-1; CDR3: CSVVEGEGTEAFF; DNA: TGCAGCGTTGTTGAGGGGGAGGGCACTGAAGCTTTCTTT
J: TRBJ1-2; D: TRBD1; size: -; V: TRBV7-2; CDR3: CASSYRRDRDYGYTF; DNA: TGTGCCAGCAGCTACCGCCGGGACAGGGACTATGGCTACACCTTC
J: TRBJ2-3; D: -; size: once; V: TRBV6-2/TRBV6-3; CDR3: CASSSVILARAHTDTQYF; DNA: TGTGCCAGCAGTTCTGTCATCCTAGCCCGGGCTCACACAGATACGCAGTATTTT
J: TRBJ2-7; D: TRBD2; size: -; V: TRBV9; CDR3: CASSATGGLETSEQYF; DNA: TGTGCCAGCAGCGCCACCGGGGGACTAGAGACCTCCGAGCAGTACTTC
J: TRBJ1-6; D: -; size: -; V: TRBV30; CDR3: CAFGINKSPLHF; DNA: TGTGCCTTCGGGATAAACAAATCACCCCTCCACTTT
J: TRBJ1-3; D: -; size: once; V: TRBV5-1; CDR3: CASSLETAGNTIYF; DNA: TGCGCCAGCAGCTTGGAGACAGCTGGAAACACCATATATTTT
J: TRBJ2-7; D: -; size: -; V: TRBV12-3/TRBV12-4; CDR3: CASSLSRYEQYF; DNA: TGTGCCAGCAGTTTATCTAGATACGAGCAGTACTTC
J: TRBJ1-2; D: -; size: few; V: TRBV19; CDR3: CASSITGNYGYTF; DNA: TGTGCCAGTAGTATAACGGGGAACTATGGCTACACCTTC
J: TRBJ2-2; D: -; size: -; V: TRBV5-4; CDR3: CASSLDLVATGELFF; DNA: TGTGCCAGCAGCTTGGACCTAGTGGCCACCGGGGAGCTGTTTTTT
J: TRBJ1-5; D: -; size: -; V: TRBV21-1; CDR3: CASSPRTVLSNQPQHF; DNA: TGTGCCAGCAGCCCGCGGACAGTTTTAAGCAATCAGCCCCAGCATTTT
J: TRBJ2-2; D: -; size: -; V: TRBV5-4; CDR3: CASRQGYTGELFF; DNA: TGTGCCAGCAGGCAGGGGTACACCGGGGAGCTGTTTTTT
J: TRBJ1-2; D: TRBD1; size: once; V: TRBV5-1; CDR3: CASSPGTANYGYTF; DNA: TGCGCCAGCAGCCCCGGGACAGCTAACTATGGCTACACCTTC
J: TRBJ2-7; D: -; size: -; V: TRBV5-1; CDR3: CASSSTGRSYEQYF; DNA: TGCGCCAGCAGCTCGACAGGGAGGTCCTACGAGCAGTACTTC
J: TRBJ1-4; D: TRBD1; size: -; V: TRBV13; CDR3: CASSFRGFNEKLFF; DNA: TGTGCCAGCAGCTTCAGGGGGTTCAATGAAAAACTGTTTTTT
J: TRBJ2-2; D: TRBD1; size: -; V: TRBV4-1; CDR3: CASSLNLQGTGELFF; DNA: TGCGCCAGCAGCCTCAACTTACAGGGGACCGGGGAGCTGTTTTTT
J: TRBJ1-2; D: -; size: -; V: TRBV24-1; CDR3: CATSAGTPGPNYGYTF; DNA: TGTGCCACCAGTGCCGGGACACCCGGACCTAACTATGGCTACACCTTC
J: TRBJ2-1; D: TRBD2; size: -; V: TRBV5-1; CDR3: CASSDGTSGAFYNEQFF; DNA: TGCGCCAGCAGCGACGGGACTAGCGGGGCTTTTTACAATGAGCAGTTCTTC
J: TRBJ2-7; D: -; size: -; V: TRBV11-3; CDR3: CASSLGGHRNYEQYF; DNA: TGTGCCAGCAGCTTAGGAGGACACAGAAACTACGAGCAGTACTTC
J: TRBJ1-5; D: -; size: -; V: TRBV27; CDR3: CASSNSRGRGSLDQPQHF; DNA: TGTGCCAGCAGCAACTCCCGGGGCAGGGGCTCTTTAGATCAGCCCCAGCATTTT
J: TRBJ2-5; D: -; size: few; V: TRBV11-2; CDR3: CASSLAVGPQETQYF; DNA: TGTGCCAGCAGCCTCGCCGTGGGGCCTCAAGAGACCCAGTACTTC
J: TRBJ1-2; D: -; size: once; V: TRBV6-5; CDR3: CASSYTDSYGYTF; DNA: TGTGCCAGCAGTTACACTGACAGCTATGGCTACACCTTC
J: TRBJ1-5; D: -; size: -; V: TRBV7-8; CDR3: CASRFSSSLIEPQHF; DNA: TGTGCCAGCAGATTTAGCAGCAGTTTAATCGAGCCCCAGCATTTT
J: TRBJ2-2; D: TRBD2; size: -; V: TRBV5-1; CDR3: CASSLSGGGAAGELFF; DNA: TGCGCCAGCAGCTTGTCTGGCGGGGGGGCAGCCGGGGAGCTGTTTTTT
J: TRBJ2-5; D: -; size: -; V: TRBV5-6; CDR3: CASSLVPGRTTQETQYF; DNA: TGTGCCAGCAGCTTGGTCCCCGGAAGGACTACTCAAGAGACCCAGTACTTC
J: TRBJ2-3; D: TRBD1; size: -; V: TRBV5-1; CDR3: CASSPRQGADTQYF; DNA: TGCGCCAGCAGCCCGCGACAGGGTGCAGATACGCAGTATTTT
J: TRBJ1-1; D: -; size: -; V: TRBV12-3/TRBV12-4; CDR3: CASSYTVNTEAFF; DNA: TGTGCCAGCAGCTACACAGTCAACACTGAAGCTTTCTTT
J: TRBJ1-1; D: TRBD1; size: -; V: TRBV28; CDR3: CASGTVNTEAFF; DNA: TGTGCCAGTGGGACAGTAAACACTGAAGCTTTCTTT
J: TRBJ1-5; D: TRBD1; size: -; V: TRBV10-3; CDR3: CAISESGQGNQPQHF; DNA: TGTGCCATCAGTGAGTCTGGACAGGGCAATCAGCCCCAGCATTTT
J: TRBJ2-1; D: TRBD2; size: -; V: TRBV19; CDR3: CASSLRTSGSSYNEQFF; DNA: TGTGCCAGTAGTTTAAGGACTAGCGGGAGCTCCTACAATGAGCAGTTCTTC
J: TRBJ1-2; D: -; size: -; V: TRBV5-8; CDR3: CASSSLNRVSYTF; DNA: TGTGCCAGCAGCAGCCTGAACAGGGTCAGCTACACCTTC